This paragraph reports one TCR beta chain. The antigen is unknown. The sample belongs to a study of blood T cells in healthy people across ages. Together with a sample-barcoded 5' primer, a J-beta primer mix was included in a second PCR lasting roughly 6 to 12 cycles. A template-switch adaptor containing 12 random nucleotides labeled each cDNA molecule. TCRdb called the 5' RACE reads again in MiXCR, with one record for every CDR3 protein. Among 1.5 million to 2 million distinct CDR3 sequences listed, approximately 32% were seen once. Study conclusions and caveats: No conclusive comparison of naive versus antigen-experienced cells was possible with unsorted PBMCs.

The CDR3 is made up of 13 amino acids. The germline gives CDR1 WNHNN, CDR2 SYGVQD (reference sequence). V was trimmed by 6 bases and J by 6 bases, leaving 14 bases between them. This TCR came from a woman aged 30 to 39 in good health. Input material: blood. The gene calls are TRBV10-1 and TRBJ1-1; TRBD1 is a possible D gene (5 bases). CDR3 nucleotide sequence: TGCGCCAGCAGGGGGGATTCGAGGGCTGAAGCTTTCTTT. As protein: CASRGDSRAEAFF.